The rows below give T cell receptor beta chains drawn from one sample of a study of blood T cell repertoires in COVID-19. TCRdb keeps only in-frame clones here, not all; method: immunoSEQ multiplex PCR. The sample holds about 170,000 clones; about 83% are singletons and the top ten take roughly 2%. The sequencing input was peripheral blood. All receptors come from an elderly woman with acute or convalescent COVID-19. CDR3s include the opening cysteine and the closing phenylalanine or tryptophan. Fields, in order: D gene, V gene, J gene, clone size, CDR3 protein, CDR3 DNA. A D gene is named only where the DNA matches it firmly. Size is omitted from some rows. Given values are once, few, many or a class for expanded clones.

TRBD2	TRBV7-3	TRBJ2-3	once	CASSPLAGATDTQYF	TGTGCCAGCAGCCCACTAGCGGGGGCCACAGATACGCAGTATTTT
NA	TRBV4-1	TRBJ2-3	NA	CASSQESPSDTQYF	TGCGCCAGCAGCCAAGAGTCCCCATCAGATACGCAGTATTTT
NA	TRBV29-1	TRBJ1-3	NA	CSAWAGSGNTIYF	TGCAGCGCCTGGGCAGGCTCTGGAAACACCATATATTTT
TRBD1	TRBV18	TRBJ1-1	few	CASSQGANTEAFF	TGTGCCAGCTCACAGGGGGCGAACACTGAAGCTTTCTTT
NA	TRBV7-2	TRBJ1-5	NA	CASSLKGSGQPQHF	TGTGCCAGCAGCTTGAAGGGGTCTGGTCAGCCCCAGCATTTT
NA	TRBV9	TRBJ1-4	NA	CASGGLEGKKLFF	TGTGCCAGCGGAGGGTTAGAAGGCAAAAAACTGTTTTTT
NA	TRBV24-1	TRBJ1-4	NA	CATSKGNEKLFF	TGTGCCACCTCGAAGGGGAATGAAAAACTGTTTTTT
NA	TRBV28	TRBJ1-2	NA	CASSSPGRDLSAF	TGTGCCAGCAGTTCCCCGGGGCGGGACCTTAGCGCCTTC
TRBD2	TRBV2	TRBJ2-1	NA	CASSRLAGGHSYNEQFF	TGTGCCAGCAGTCGACTAGCGGGGGGGCATTCCTACAATGAGCAGTTCTTC
NA	TRBV30	TRBJ1-5	NA	CAWSVLNSNQPQHF	TGTGCCTGGAGTGTACTGAATAGCAATCAGCCCCAGCATTTT
TRBD2	TRBV12-5	TRBJ2-1	NA	CASESGTSYNEQFF	TGTGCTAGTGAAAGCGGGACCAGCTACAATGAGCAGTTCTTC